Sequencing of this T cell receptor beta chain was carried out in a study of blood T cell repertoires in COVID-19. Study details: Collection of acute and convalescent COVID-19 samples took place in the United States, Italy and Spain. Nucleic acid was either cDNA or gDNA, and it came from T cells, B-cell-depleted T cells, or PBMCs.

In the source study's methods: Estimated nucleated cell counts came from reference gene primer amplification. Repertoires were generated with immunoSEQ multiplex PCR, while TCRdb's copy carries only in-frame clones and drops some. The DNA was the basis for D and trimming; V, J and clone size are from that table. The sample has around 100,000 clones, about 85% seen once. V trimming: 2 bases; J trimming: 5 bases; junction bases outside the gene matches: 12. The CDR3 sequence is 17 residues long. Germline CDR1 is MNHEY and CDR2 is SVGEGT. Sequencing input: peripheral blood. This TCR came from a human donor in a cohort sampled during active COVID-19. The chain couples TRBV6-2 or TRBV6-3 to TRBJ2-3; TRBD2 agrees at 8 bases. CDR3 region: CASSYPPGLVSGDTQYF. In nucleotides, the CDR3 is TGTGCCAGCAGTTACCCGCCGGGACTAGTGTCCGGAGATACGCAGTATTTT.